This T cell receptor (beta chain) was identified in a study of cytomegalovirus exposure and HLA in healthy donors. Overall study: Drawn from HLA-typed donors, about 85 million unique TCRs were held in an early data release. Among about 380 genotyped donors, 80% to 90% fell in the Caucasian-associated ancestry cluster.

This clone was detected once. The trim removed 5 bases at V and 0 bases at J, leaving 5 bases unmatched. The CDR3 spans 18 residues. The germline CDR1 and CDR2 sequences are LNHDA and SQIVND (reference sequence). With 60 Vbeta and 13 Jbeta primers, the PCR was carried out. Repertoires were generated with immunoSEQ multiplex PCR, while TCRdb's copy carries only in-frame clones and drops some. The repertoire holds roughly 160,000 clones, with approximately 80% as singletons. This sequence was found in a man aged 25-40 years in good health and CMV-seronegative. The rearrangement joins TRBV19 to TRBJ2-1, with TRBD2 matching 15 bases. The sequenced sample was PBMCs. The CDR3 DNA follows: TGTGCCAGTAGTGGGACTAGCGGGGGGCCGAGCTCCTACAATGAGCAGTTCTTC. This encodes CASSGTSGGPSSYNEQFF.